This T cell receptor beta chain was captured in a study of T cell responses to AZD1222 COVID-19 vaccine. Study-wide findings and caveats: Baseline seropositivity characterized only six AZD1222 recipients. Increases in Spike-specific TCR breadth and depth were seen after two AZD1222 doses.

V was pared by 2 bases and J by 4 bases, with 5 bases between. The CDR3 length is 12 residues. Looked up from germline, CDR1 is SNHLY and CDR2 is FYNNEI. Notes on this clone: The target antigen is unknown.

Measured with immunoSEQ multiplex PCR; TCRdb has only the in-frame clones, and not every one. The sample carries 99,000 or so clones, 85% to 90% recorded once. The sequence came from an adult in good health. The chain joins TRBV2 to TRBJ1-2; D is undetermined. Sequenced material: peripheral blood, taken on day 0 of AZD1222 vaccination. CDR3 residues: CASSESGYGYTF. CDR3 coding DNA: TGTGCCAGCAGTGAATCGGGCTATGGCTACACCTTC.